The clone carrying this T cell receptor beta chain appeared a few times. The antigen remains undetermined. Other DNA sequences in the sample encode the same CDR3. The donors were adults (healthy and HIV-negative) with no recent acute infections or vaccinations. This sample was included in a study of shared clonotypes between healthy human individuals. This table comes from immunoSEQ multiplex PCR, and its TCRdb copy is limited to in-frame clones, with some not included. The sample has more than 1 million clones, around 82% seen once. Germline loops: CDR1 SGDLS, CDR2 YYNGEE. The CDR3 runs 15 residues. V lost 0 bases to trimming and J lost 0 bases, with 9 bases between them. Regarding the study as a whole: Estimated richness values were generally larger in naive subsets than in memory subsets. Clonotype sharing across several donors was observed for around 5% of naive CD4 clonotypes.

Sample: memory CD4+ T cells from PBMCs. This sample's subset: CD45RA-negative fraction. This receptor was taken from a man aged 18 to 35 in good health. Some clones in this sample may be carry-over from other donors' samples. The rearrangement uses TRBV9 and TRBJ1-1; D call uncertain. The CDR3 region has the DNA TGTGCCAGCAGCGTAGCCCCAGGCATGAACACTGAAGCTTTCTTT. It is translated as CASSVAPGMNTEAFF.